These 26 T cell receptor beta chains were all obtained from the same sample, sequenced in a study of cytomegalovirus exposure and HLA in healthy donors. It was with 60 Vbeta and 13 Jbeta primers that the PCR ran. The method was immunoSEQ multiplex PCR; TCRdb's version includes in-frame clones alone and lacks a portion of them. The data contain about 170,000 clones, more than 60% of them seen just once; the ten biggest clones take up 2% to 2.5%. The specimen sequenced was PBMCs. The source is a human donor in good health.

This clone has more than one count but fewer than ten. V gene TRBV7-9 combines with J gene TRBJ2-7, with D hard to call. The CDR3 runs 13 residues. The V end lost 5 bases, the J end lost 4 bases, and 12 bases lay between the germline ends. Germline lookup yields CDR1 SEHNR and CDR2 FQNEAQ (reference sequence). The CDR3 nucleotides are TGTGCCAGCAGCGGGCTAAGTTTGTACGAGCAGTACTTC. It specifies CASSGLSLYEQYF.

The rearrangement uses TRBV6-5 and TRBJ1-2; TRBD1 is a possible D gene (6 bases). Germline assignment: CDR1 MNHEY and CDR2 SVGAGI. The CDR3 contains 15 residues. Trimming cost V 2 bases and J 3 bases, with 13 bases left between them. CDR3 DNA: TGTGCCAGCAGTTACGGACAGATGATTGACTATGGCTACACCTTC. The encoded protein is CASSYGQMIDYGYTF.

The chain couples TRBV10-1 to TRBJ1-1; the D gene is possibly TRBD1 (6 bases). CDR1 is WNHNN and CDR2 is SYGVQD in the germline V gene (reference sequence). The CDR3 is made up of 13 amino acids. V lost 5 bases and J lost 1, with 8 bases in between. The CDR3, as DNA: TGCGCCAGCAGTCGGACAGCGAACACTGAAGCTTTCTTT. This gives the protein CASSRTANTEAFF.

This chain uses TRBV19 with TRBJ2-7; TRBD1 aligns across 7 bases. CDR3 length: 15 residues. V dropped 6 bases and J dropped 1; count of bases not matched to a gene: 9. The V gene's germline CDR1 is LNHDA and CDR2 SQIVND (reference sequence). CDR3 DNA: TGTGCCAGTAGCCGTCCCGGGACAGCTTCCTACGAGCAGTACTTC. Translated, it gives CASSRPGTASYEQYF.

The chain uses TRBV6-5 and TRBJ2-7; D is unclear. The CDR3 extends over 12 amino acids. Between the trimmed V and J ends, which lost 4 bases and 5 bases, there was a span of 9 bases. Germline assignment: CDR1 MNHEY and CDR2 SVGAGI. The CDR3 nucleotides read TGTGCCAGCAGTTCGACTTCGAACGAGCAGTACTTC. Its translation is CASSSTSNEQYF.

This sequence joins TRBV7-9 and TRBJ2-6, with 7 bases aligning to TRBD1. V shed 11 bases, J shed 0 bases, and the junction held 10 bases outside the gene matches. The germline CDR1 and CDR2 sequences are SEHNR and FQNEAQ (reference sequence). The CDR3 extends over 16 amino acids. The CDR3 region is CAGREQGSSGANVLTF. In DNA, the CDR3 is TGTGCCGGAAGGGAACAGGGGAGCTCTGGGGCCAACGTCCTGACTTTC.

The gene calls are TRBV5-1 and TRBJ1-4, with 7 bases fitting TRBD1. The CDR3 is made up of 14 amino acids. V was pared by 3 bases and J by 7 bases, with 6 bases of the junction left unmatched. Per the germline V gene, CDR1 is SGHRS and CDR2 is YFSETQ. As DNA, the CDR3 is TGCGCCAGCAGCTATACAGGGGACGGTGAAAAACTGTTTTTT. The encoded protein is CASSYTGDGEKLFF.

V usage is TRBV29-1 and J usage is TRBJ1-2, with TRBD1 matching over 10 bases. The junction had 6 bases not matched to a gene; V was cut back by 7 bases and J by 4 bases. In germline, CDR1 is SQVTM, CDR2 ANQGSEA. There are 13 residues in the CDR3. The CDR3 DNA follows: TGCAGCGCCCGCTGGACAGGGGGCTATGGCTACACCTTC. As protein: CSARWTGGYGYTF.

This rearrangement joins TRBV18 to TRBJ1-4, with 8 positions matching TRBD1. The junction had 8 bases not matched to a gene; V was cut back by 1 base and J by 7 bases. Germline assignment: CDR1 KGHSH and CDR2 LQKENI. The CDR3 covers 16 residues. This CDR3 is CASSPLGTGSFEKLFF. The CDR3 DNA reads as TGTGCCAGCTCACCACTAGGGACAGGAAGTTTTGAAAAACTGTTTTTT.

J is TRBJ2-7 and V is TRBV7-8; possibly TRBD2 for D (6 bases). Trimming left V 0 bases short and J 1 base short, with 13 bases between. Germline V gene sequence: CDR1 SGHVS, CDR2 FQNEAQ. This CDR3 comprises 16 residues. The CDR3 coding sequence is TGTGCCAGCAGCTTAGCGGTGCGGGGCACGTCCTACGAGCAGTACTTC. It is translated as CASSLAVRGTSYEQYF.

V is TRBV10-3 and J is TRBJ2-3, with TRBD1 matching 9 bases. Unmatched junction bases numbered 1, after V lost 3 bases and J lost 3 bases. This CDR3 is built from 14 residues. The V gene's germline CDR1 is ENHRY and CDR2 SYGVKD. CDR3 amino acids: CAISEQGATDTQYF. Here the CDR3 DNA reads TGTGCCATCAGTGAACAGGGGGCTACAGATACGCAGTATTTT.

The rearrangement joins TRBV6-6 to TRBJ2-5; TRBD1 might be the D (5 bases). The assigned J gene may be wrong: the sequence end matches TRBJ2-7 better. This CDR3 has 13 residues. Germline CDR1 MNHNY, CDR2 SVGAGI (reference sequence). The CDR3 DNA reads TGTGCCAGCAGCCCGACAGTAGTCTACGAGCAGTACTTC. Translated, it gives CASSPTVVYEQYF.

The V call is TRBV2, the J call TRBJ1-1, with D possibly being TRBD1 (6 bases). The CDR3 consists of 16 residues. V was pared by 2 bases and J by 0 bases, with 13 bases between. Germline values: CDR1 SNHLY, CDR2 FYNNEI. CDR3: CASSERVGTMNTEAFF. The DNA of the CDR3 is TGTGCCAGCAGTGAACGGGTGGGGACAATGAACACTGAAGCTTTCTTT.

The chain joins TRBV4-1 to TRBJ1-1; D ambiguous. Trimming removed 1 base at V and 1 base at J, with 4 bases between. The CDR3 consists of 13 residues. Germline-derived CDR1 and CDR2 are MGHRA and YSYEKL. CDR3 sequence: CASSQVQNTEAFF. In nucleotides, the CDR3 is TGCGCCAGCAGCCAAGTACAGAACACTGAAGCTTTCTTT.

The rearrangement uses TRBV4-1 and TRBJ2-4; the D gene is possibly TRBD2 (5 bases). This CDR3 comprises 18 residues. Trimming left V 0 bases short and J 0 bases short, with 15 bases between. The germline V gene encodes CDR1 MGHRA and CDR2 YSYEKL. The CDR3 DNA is TGCGCCAGCAGCCAAGAAGGCTTGGGGAGCTTAGCCAAAAACATTCAGTACTTC. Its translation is CASSQEGLGSLAKNIQYF.

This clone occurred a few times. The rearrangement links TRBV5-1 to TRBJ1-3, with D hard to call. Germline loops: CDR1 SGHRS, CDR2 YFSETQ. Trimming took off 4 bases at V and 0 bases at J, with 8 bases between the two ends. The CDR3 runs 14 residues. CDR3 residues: CASSDQDSGNTIYF. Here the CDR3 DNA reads TGCGCCAGCAGCGATCAGGACTCTGGAAACACCATATATTTT.

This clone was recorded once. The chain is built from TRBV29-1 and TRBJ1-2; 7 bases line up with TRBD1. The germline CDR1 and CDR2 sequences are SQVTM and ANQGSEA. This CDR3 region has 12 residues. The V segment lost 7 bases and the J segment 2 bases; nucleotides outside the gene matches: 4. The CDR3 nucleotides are TGCAGCGCCCAGGGGGAGAACTATGGCTACACCTTC. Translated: CSAQGENYGYTF.

The CDR3 loop reads CASSRTGSAETQYF. The CDR3 bases are TGTGCCAGCAGCCGGACAGGGTCGGCTGAGACCCAGTACTTC. The chain joins TRBV2 to TRBJ2-5; 8 nucleotides match TRBD1. V trimming: 6 bases; J trimming: 5 bases; junction bases outside the gene matches: 8. This CDR3 spans 14 amino acids. Germline V gene lookup returns CDR1 SNHLY and CDR2 FYNNEI.

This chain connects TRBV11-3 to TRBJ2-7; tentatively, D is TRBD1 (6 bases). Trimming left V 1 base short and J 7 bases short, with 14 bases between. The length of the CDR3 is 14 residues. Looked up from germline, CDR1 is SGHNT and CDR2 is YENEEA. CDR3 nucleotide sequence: TGTGCCAGCAGCTTAGTACGACAGGTCCTGGAGCAGTACTTC. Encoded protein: CASSLVRQVLEQYF.

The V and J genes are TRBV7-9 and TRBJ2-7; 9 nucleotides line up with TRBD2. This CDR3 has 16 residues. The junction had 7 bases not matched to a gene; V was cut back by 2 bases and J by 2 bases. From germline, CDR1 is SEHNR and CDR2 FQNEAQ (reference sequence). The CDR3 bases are TGTGCCAGCAGCTTATGGGCGGGGGGGACTCCCTACGAGCAGTACTTC. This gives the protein CASSLWAGGTPYEQYF.

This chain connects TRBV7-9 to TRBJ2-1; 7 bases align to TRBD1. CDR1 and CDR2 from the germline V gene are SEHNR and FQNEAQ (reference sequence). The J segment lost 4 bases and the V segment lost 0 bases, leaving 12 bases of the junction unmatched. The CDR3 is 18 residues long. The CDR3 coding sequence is TGTGCCAGCAGCTTAGCGGGACAGATGAATAAAGGATACAATGAGCAGTTCTTC. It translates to CASSLAGQMNKGYNEQFF.

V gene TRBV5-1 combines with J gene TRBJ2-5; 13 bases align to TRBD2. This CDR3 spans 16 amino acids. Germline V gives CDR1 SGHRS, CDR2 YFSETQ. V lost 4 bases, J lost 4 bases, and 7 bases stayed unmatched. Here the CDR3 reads CASSTRTSGGGETQYF. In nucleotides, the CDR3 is TGCGCCAGCAGCACCCGGACTAGCGGGGGTGGAGAGACCCAGTACTTC.

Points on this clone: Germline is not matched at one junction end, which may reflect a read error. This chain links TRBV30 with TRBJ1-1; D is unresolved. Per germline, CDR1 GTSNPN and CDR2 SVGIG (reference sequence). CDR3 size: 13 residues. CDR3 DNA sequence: TGTGCCTGGAGTGGACACCTGAAAACTGAAGCTTTCTTT. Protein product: CAWSGHLKTEAFF.

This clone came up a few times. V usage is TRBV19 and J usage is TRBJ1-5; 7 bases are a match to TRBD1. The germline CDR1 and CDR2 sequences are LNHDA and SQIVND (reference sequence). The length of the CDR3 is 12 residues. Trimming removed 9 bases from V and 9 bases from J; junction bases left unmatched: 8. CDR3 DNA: TGTGCCAGCTCTCAGGGGGTTTTGCCCCAGCATTTT. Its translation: CASSQGVLPQHF.

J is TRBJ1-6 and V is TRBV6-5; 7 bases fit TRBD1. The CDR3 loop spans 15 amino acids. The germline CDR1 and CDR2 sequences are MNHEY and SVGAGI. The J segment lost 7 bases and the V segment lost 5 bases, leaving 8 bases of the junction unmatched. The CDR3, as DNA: TGTGCCAGCAGTCGACAGGGCCCCGGGAATTCACCCCTCCACTTT. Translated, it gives CASSRQGPGNSPLHF.

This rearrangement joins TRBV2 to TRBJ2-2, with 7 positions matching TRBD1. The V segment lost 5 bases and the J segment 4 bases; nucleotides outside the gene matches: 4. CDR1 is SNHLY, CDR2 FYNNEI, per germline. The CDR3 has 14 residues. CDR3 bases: TGTGCCAGCAGTACCGACAGGGTCACCGGGGAGCTGTTTTTT. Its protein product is CASSTDRVTGELFF.